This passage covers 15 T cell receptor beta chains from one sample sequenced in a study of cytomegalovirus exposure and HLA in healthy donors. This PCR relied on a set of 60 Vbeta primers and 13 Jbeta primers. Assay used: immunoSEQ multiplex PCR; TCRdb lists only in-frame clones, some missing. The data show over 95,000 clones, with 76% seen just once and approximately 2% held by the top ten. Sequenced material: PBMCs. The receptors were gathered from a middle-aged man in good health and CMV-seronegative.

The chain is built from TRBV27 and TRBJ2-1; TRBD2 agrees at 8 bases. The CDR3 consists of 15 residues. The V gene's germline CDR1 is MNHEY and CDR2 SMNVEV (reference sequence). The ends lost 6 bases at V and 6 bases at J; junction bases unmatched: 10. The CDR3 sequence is CASSLSGVFFNEQFF. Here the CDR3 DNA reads TGTGCCAGCAGCCTTAGCGGGGTCTTCTTCAATGAGCAGTTCTTC.

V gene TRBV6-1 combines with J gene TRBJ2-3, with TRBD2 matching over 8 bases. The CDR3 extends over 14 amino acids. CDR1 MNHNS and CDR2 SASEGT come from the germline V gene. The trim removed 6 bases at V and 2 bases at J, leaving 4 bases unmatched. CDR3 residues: CASRSGLDTDTQYF. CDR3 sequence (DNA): TGTGCCAGCAGGTCGGGACTAGACACAGATACGCAGTATTTT.

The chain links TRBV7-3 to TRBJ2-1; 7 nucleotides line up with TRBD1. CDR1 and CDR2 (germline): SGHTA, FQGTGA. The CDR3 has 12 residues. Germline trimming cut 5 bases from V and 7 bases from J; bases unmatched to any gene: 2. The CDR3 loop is CASSQGVNEQFF. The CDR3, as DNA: TGTGCCAGCAGCCAGGGGGTTAATGAGCAGTTCTTC.

The CDR3 nucleotides read TGTGCCAGCAGTACGGGGGAGTATAACGGGGAGCTGTTTTTT. It yields the protein CASSTGEYNGELFF. The V and J genes are TRBV28 and TRBJ2-2, with TRBD2 as a possible D gene (6 bases). The V and J ends lost 5 bases and 7 bases respectively, with 14 bases between them. The germline V gene encodes CDR1 MDHEN and CDR2 SYDVKM. The CDR3 has 14 amino acids.

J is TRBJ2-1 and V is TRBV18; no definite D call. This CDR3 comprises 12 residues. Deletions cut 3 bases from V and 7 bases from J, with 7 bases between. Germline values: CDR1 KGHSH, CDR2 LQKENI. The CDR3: CASSPPTNEQFF. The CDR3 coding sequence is TGTGCCAGCTCACCGCCCACTAATGAGCAGTTCTTC.

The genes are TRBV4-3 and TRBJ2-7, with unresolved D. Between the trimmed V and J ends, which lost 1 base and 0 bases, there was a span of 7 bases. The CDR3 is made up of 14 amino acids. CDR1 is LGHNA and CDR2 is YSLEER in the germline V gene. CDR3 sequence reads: CASSQGQSSYEQYF. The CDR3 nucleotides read TGCGCCAGCAGCCAAGGACAAAGCTCCTACGAGCAGTACTTC.

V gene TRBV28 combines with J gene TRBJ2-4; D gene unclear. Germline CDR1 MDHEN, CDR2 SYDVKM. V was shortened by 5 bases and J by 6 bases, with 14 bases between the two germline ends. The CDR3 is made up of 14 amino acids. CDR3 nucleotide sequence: TGTGCCAGCAGTCCCCAGGTGATACCAAACATTCAGTACTTC. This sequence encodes CASSPQVIPNIQYF.

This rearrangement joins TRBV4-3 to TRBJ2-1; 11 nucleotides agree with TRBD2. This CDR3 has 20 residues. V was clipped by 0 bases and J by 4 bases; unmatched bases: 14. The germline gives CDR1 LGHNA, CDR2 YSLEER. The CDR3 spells CASSQELTSGVLPLYNEQFF. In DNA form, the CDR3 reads TGCGCCAGCAGCCAAGAACTGACTAGCGGGGTCCTTCCGCTTTACAATGAGCAGTTCTTC.

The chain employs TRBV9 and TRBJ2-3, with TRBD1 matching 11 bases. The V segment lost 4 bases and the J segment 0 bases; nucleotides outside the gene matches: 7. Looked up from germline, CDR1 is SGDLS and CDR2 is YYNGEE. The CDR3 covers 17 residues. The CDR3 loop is CASSRRDRGTSTDTQYF. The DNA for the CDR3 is TGTGCCAGCAGCAGAAGGGACAGGGGGACTAGCACAGATACGCAGTATTTT. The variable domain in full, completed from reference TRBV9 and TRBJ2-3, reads DSGVTQTPKHLITATGQRVTLRCSPRSGDLSVYWYQQSLDQGLQFLIQYYNGEERAKGNILERFSAQQFPDLHSELNLSSLELGDSALYFCASSRRDRGTSTDTQYFGPGTRLTVL.

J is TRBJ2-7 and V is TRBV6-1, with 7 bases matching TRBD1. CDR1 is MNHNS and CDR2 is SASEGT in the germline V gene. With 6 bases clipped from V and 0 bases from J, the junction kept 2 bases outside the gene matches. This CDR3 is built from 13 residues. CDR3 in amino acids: CASRGQISYEQYF. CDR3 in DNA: TGTGCCAGCAGGGGACAGATCTCCTACGAGCAGTACTTC.

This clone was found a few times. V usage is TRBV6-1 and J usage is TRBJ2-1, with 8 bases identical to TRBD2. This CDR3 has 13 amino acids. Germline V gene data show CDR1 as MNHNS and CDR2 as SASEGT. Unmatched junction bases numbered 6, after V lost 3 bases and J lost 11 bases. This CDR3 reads CASSEMGLVKQFF. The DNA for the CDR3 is TGTGCCAGCAGTGAGATGGGACTAGTTAAGCAGTTCTTC.

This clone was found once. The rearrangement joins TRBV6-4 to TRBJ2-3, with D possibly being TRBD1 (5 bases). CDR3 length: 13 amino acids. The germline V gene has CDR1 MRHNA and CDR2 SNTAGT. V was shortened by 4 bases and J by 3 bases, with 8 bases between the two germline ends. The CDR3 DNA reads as TGTGCCAGCAGTGTACAGGAGACAGATACGCAGTATTTT. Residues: CASSVQETDTQYF.

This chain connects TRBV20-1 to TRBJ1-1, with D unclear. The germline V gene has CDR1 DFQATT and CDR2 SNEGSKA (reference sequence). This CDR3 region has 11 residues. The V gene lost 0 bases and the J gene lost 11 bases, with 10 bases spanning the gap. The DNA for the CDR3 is TGCAGTGCTAGAGAACGCTCTAAGGCTTTCTTT. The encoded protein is CSARERSKAFF.

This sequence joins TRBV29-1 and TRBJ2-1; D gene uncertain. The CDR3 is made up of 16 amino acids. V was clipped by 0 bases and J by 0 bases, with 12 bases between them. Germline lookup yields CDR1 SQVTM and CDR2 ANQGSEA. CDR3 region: CSVEDWAASSYNEQFF. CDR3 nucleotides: TGCAGCGTTGAAGATTGGGCAGCCAGCTCCTACAATGAGCAGTTCTTC.

CDR3 sequence (DNA): TGTGCCAGCAGCATCGGGACATATAGCAATCAGCCCCAGCATTTT. Translation: CASSIGTYSNQPQHF. The gene calls are TRBV7-9 and TRBJ1-5, with D tentatively TRBD1 (6 bases). CDR3 length equals 15 residues. V lost 5 bases, J lost 0 bases, and 11 bases lay in between. Germline V gives CDR1 SEHNR, CDR2 FQNEAQ (reference sequence).